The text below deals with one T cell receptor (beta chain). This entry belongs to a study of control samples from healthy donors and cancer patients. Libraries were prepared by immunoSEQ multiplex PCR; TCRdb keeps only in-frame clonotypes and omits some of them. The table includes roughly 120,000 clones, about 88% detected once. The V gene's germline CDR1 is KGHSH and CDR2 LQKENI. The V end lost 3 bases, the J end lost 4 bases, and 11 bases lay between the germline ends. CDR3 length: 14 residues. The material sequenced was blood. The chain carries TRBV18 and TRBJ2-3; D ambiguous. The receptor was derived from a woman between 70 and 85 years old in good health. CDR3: CASSPGSGSDTQYF. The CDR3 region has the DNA TGTGCCAGCTCACCGGGCTCAGGTTCAGATACGCAGTATTTT.